These 5 T cell receptor beta chains were all obtained from the same sample, sequenced in a study of blood T cell repertoires in COVID-19. TCRdb keeps only in-frame clones here, not all; method: immunoSEQ multiplex PCR. The sample holds about 110,000 clones, more than 75% seen once. Sequencing input: peripheral blood. These receptors were taken from a human donor in a cohort sampled during active COVID-19.

The chain has TRBV28 and TRBJ1-1; possibly TRBD1 for D (5 bases). Trimming cost V 6 bases and J 5 bases, with 13 bases left between them. Germline assignment: CDR1 MDHEN and CDR2 SYDVKM. The CDR3 covers 13 residues. DNA for the CDR3: TGTGCCAGCAGCCCGGGCCAGGGAACTGAAGCTTTCTTT. This encodes CASSPGQGTEAFF.

The rearrangement joins TRBV24-1 to TRBJ2-3; D may be TRBD1 (6 bases). The CDR3 has 15 residues. The V and J ends lost 1 base and 1 base respectively, with 8 bases between them. Per the germline V gene, CDR1 is KGHDR and CDR2 is SFDVKD. CDR3 sequence: CATSDLYRGTDTQYF. The CDR3 DNA follows: TGTGCCACCAGTGATTTATACAGGGGCACAGATACGCAGTATTTT.

V gene TRBV30 combines with J gene TRBJ1-1; D ambiguous. Germline V gene sequence: CDR1 GTSNPN, CDR2 SVGIG (reference sequence). The length of the CDR3 is 13 residues. The V and J ends lost 0 bases and 4 bases respectively, with 9 bases between them. CDR3 sequence: CAWSVRVGTEAFF. The CDR3 coding sequence is TGTGCCTGGAGTGTACGGGTAGGCACTGAAGCTTTCTTT. The full variable domain, with the rest looked up from reference TRBV30 and TRBJ1-1, is SQTIHQWPATLVQPVGSPLSLECTVEGTSNPNLYWYRQAAGRGLQLLFYSVGIGQISSEVPQNLSASRPQDRQFILSSKKLLLSDSGFYLCAWSVRVGTEAFFGQGTRLTVV.

The chain couples TRBV6-5 to TRBJ2-1; D is perhaps TRBD1 (6 bases). Trimming pared 6 bases from V and 7 bases from J, leaving 13 bases between. The CDR3 totals 13 residues. Germline loops: CDR1 MNHEY, CDR2 SVGAGI. For the CDR3, the DNA is TGTGCCAGCAGGCGGACAGACGTTAATGAGCAGTTCTTC. Translated, it gives CASRRTDVNEQFF.

V is TRBV29-1 and J is TRBJ2-5; 13 bases are shared with TRBD2. CDR3 size: 15 residues. CDR1 SQVTM and CDR2 ANQGSEA come from the germline V gene. Unmatched junction bases numbered 6, after V lost 5 bases and J lost 3 bases. As DNA, the CDR3 is TGCAGCGTTTGTAGGGGGACTAGCGGGGAAGAGACCCAGTACTTC. Amino acids: CSVCRGTSGEETQYF.